Following are 28 T cell receptor beta chains from one sample sequenced in a study of OX40 agonist ivuxolimab in advanced cancers. Clones were read by immunoSEQ multiplex PCR, and TCRdb kept only the in-frame ones, dropping some. The sample includes 35,000 to 45,000 clones, approximately 90% of them seen just once. The specimen was CD4+ or CD8+ T cells sorted from blood, collected in a trial of the OX40 agonist ivuxolimab. Receptors were obtained from an adult with an advanced solid tumor such as melanoma, head and neck, liver or kidney cancer.

DNA for the CDR3: TGTGCTAGTGGTTTGGGGAGGGTTGATGAGCAGTTCTTC. Protein sequence: CASGLGRVDEQFF. This chain links TRBV12-5 with TRBJ2-1; perhaps TRBD2 as D (6 bases). V was pared by 1 base and J by 8 bases, with 9 bases between. Germline V gene lookup returns CDR1 LGHNT and CDR2 FRNRAP. The CDR3 totals 13 residues.

The rearrangement joins TRBV30 to TRBJ1-4; D is ambiguous. The CDR3 is 13 residues long. CDR1 and CDR2 from the germline V gene are GTSNPN and SVGIG (reference sequence). Trimming pared 4 bases from V and 6 bases from J, leaving 12 bases between. The CDR3 sequence is CAWKGQPDEKLFF. In DNA, the CDR3 is TGTGCCTGGAAGGGCCAGCCAGATGAAAAACTGTTTTTT.

This sequence joins TRBV7-2 and TRBJ2-5; D unresolved. Per the germline V gene, CDR1 is SGHTA and CDR2 is FQGNSA. Trimming removed 5 bases from V and 4 bases from J, with 20 bases in between. This CDR3 has 16 residues. CDR3 residues: CASSRSYVTRRETQYF. The CDR3 nucleotides read TGTGCCAGCAGCCGTTCCTATGTCACAAGGCGAGAGACCCAGTACTTC.

The table lists this clone with a count of one. The rearrangement links TRBV6-6 to TRBJ1-3; 7 bases fit TRBD1. Germline V gene lookup returns CDR1 MNHNY and CDR2 SVGAGI (reference sequence). CDR3 size: 14 residues. V gave up 7 bases and J gave up 2 bases; unmatched junction bases: 5. CDR3 DNA: TGTGCCAGCACCCTGACAGGGACTGGAAACACCATATATTTT. Protein product: CASTLTGTGNTIYF.

The chain carries TRBV10-3 and TRBJ1-4, with 7 nucleotides matching TRBD1. Germline V gene data show CDR1 as ENHRY and CDR2 as SYGVKD. V dropped 3 bases and J dropped 4; count of bases not matched to a gene: 11. The CDR3 loop spans 17 amino acids. The DNA for the CDR3 is TGTGCCATCAGTGATAGCTCGGGGACAGATGTTAATGAAAAACTGTTTTTT. As protein: CAISDSSGTDVNEKLFF.

The chain uses TRBV1 and TRBJ1-1; whether TRBD1, the table's D call, matches the DNA was not checked. TRBV1 is marked as a pseudogene. The CDR3 has 14 amino acids. CDR3 amino acids: CTSSHARQGSDAFF. The CDR3 DNA follows: TGCACCAGCAGCCATGCGAGACAGGGAAGCGATGCTTTCTTT.

CDR3 bases: TGTGCCAGCAGCTTAATGCAGGGACAGGGGGCAGCTAATGAAAAACTGTTTTTT. Translation: CASSLMQGQGAANEKLFF. The chain has TRBV5-5 and TRBJ1-4; 12 bases match TRBD1. The CDR3 has 18 amino acids. The V gene's germline CDR1 is SGHKS and CDR2 YYEKEE (reference sequence). Trimming removed 2 bases from V and 3 bases from J; junction bases left unmatched: 8.

The genes are TRBV6-1 and TRBJ1-2; 9 nucleotides align to TRBD1. The CDR3 has 15 residues. Unmatched junction bases numbered 11, after V lost 6 bases and J lost 6 bases. Germline V gene lookup returns CDR1 MNHNS and CDR2 SASEGT. The chain's CDR3 is CASSRAFGDRDGYTF. The DNA for the CDR3 is TGTGCCAGCAGCCGAGCGTTCGGGGACAGGGATGGCTACACCTTC.

The rearrangement uses TRBV5-1 and TRBJ2-7, with 13 bases that match TRBD2. The CDR3 is made up of 15 amino acids. The germline V gene encodes CDR1 SGHRS and CDR2 YFSETQ. After removal of 4 bases from V and 7 bases from J, the junction contained 8 bases not matched to a gene. The CDR3 nucleotides are TGCGCCAGCAGCACATCCGGGACTAGCGGGATAGAGCAGTACTTC. This encodes CASSTSGTSGIEQYF.

The chain couples TRBV27 to TRBJ2-3; 11 bases fit TRBD2. Trimming cost V 3 bases and J 8 bases; bases outside gene matches: 10. CDR1 is MNHEY, CDR2 SMNVEV, per germline (reference sequence). This CDR3 comprises 16 residues. CDR3 amino acids: CASSFPGTSGSVTQYF. The CDR3 nucleotides are TGTGCCAGCAGTTTTCCCGGGACTAGCGGATCCGTTACGCAGTATTTT.

V and J are TRBV19 and TRBJ1-5; 7 bases map to TRBD1. V shed 3 bases, J shed 2 bases, and the junction held 4 bases outside the gene matches. The germline V gene has CDR1 LNHDA and CDR2 SQIVND (reference sequence). This CDR3 is 15 amino acids long. The CDR3 region is CASSIPGTGNQPQHF. In DNA, the CDR3 is TGTGCCAGTAGTATTCCCGGGACAGGCAATCAGCCCCAGCATTTT.

The V call is TRBV18, the J call TRBJ2-7; possible D gene TRBD1, 5 bases. V was shortened by 2 bases and J by 2 bases, with 10 bases between the two germline ends. The CDR3 loop spans 14 amino acids. Germline V CDR1 and CDR2: KGHSH, LQKENI. CDR3 region: CASSPGQGPYEQYF. CDR3 sequence (DNA): TGTGCCAGCTCACCAGGGCAGGGTCCCTACGAGCAGTACTTC. Based on the CDR3 plus reference TRBV18 and TRBJ2-7, the full variable domain is NAGVMQNPRHLVRRRGQEARLRCSPMKGHSHVYWYRQLPEEGLKFMVYLQKENIIDESGMPKERFSAEFPKEGPSILRIQQVVRGDSAAYFCASSPGQGPYEQYFGPGTRLTVT.

The rearrangement links TRBV2 to TRBJ2-1; weak D call: TRBD1 (5 bases). Per germline, CDR1 SNHLY and CDR2 FYNNEI. The CDR3 is 14 residues long. Trimming left V 3 bases short and J 8 bases short, with 14 bases between. CDR3 sequence: CASSEGRVGHEQFF. CDR3 in DNA: TGTGCCAGCAGTGAGGGCAGGGTTGGGCATGAGCAGTTCTTC.

The chain carries TRBV29-1 and TRBJ2-3, with D perhaps being TRBD1 or TRBD2 (5 bases each). Trimming removed 0 bases at V and 0 bases at J, with 25 bases between. Germline CDR1 is SQVTM and CDR2 is ANQGSEA. The CDR3 has 20 amino acids. In DNA form, the CDR3 reads TGCAGCGTTGAAGATCGGGGCCATCTAAAAGGGCAAGCTAGCACAGATACGCAGTATTTT. This codes for CSVEDRGHLKGQASTDTQYF.

This chain uses TRBV28 with TRBJ2-1; 9 bases are shared with TRBD1. The CDR3 covers 16 residues. Trimming at V came to 3 bases and at J to 4 bases, leaving 7 bases not matched to a gene. Germline values: CDR1 MDHEN, CDR2 SYDVKM. CDR3: CASSLPGTGRYNEQFF. CDR3 in DNA: TGTGCCAGCAGTTTGCCCGGGACAGGGCGATACAATGAGCAGTTCTTC.

This clone was counted once. The chain carries TRBV7-2 and TRBJ2-3; no clear D. The CDR3 runs 13 residues. Germline-derived CDR1 and CDR2 are SGHTA and FQGNSA. With 5 bases removed from V and 7 bases from J, the gap between germline ends came to 13 bases. The CDR3 bases are TGTGCCAGCAGCCCCGGAAGGGTCAATACGCAGTATTTT. Amino acids: CASSPGRVNTQYF.

The chain recombines TRBV27 with TRBJ2-5; a weak D match, TRBD2 (6 bases). V shed 6 bases and J shed 1 base, with 9 bases lying between them. The germline V gene has CDR1 MNHEY and CDR2 SMNVEV (reference sequence). The CDR3 consists of 13 residues. As DNA, the CDR3 is TGTGCCAGCAGGTCTAGCGCCCAAGAGACCCAGTACTTC. Its protein product is CASRSSAQETQYF.

This sequence joins TRBV30 and TRBJ2-3, with D maybe TRBD2 (7 bases). Germline lookup yields CDR1 GTSNPN and CDR2 SVGIG (reference sequence). The CDR3 loop spans 13 amino acids. V was cut by 2 bases and J by 4 bases, with 10 bases left in between. The CDR3 sequence is CAWSRGAADTQYF. CDR3 DNA: TGTGCCTGGAGTCGGGGGGCGGCAGATACGCAGTATTTT.

This chain uses TRBV7-6 with TRBJ2-3; D unresolved. This CDR3 spans 15 amino acids. V was shortened by 6 bases and J by 0 bases, with 13 bases between the two germline ends. Germline loops: CDR1 SGHVS, CDR2 FNYEAQ. CDR3 DNA: TGTGCCAGCAGAATTTCACCGGTTAGCACAGATACGCAGTATTTT. Protein product: CASRISPVSTDTQYF. The complete variable domain, with remaining parts taken from reference TRBV7-6 and TRBJ2-3, reads GAGVSQSPRYKVTKRGQDVALRCDPISGHVSLYWYRQALGQGPEFLTYFNYEAQQDKSGLPNDRFSAERPEGSISTLTIQRTEQRDSAMYRCASRISPVSTDTQYFGPGTRLTVL.

The chain recombines TRBV6-6 with TRBJ2-5; D might be TRBD2 (6 bases). This CDR3 spans 16 amino acids. Germline assignment: CDR1 MNHNY and CDR2 SVGAGI (reference sequence). V was trimmed by 6 bases and J by 5 bases, leaving 22 bases between them. This CDR3 is CASRGVDGPGGETQYF. CDR3 coding DNA: TGTGCCAGCAGGGGGGTCGATGGCCCTGGGGGGGAGACCCAGTACTTC.

The chain employs TRBV18 and TRBJ1-2; 9 bases line up with TRBD1. The CDR3 covers 16 residues. Germline V gene sequence: CDR1 KGHSH, CDR2 LQKENI. V was clipped by 3 bases and J by 4 bases; unmatched bases: 9. CDR3 sequence: CASSPNTDRGGYGYTF. The CDR3 DNA follows: TGTGCCAGCTCACCTAATACGGACAGGGGTGGCTATGGCTACACCTTC.

The chain combines TRBV30 with TRBJ1-2, with D possibly TRBD1 on 6 matching bases. CDR3 length: 16 amino acids. The germline V gene encodes CDR1 GTSNPN and CDR2 SVGIG (reference sequence). V lost 3 bases, J lost 3 bases, and 20 bases lay in between. Written as DNA, the CDR3 is TGTGCCTGGAGAGGCCTAGGGGGGGCGCGGGACTATGGCTACACCTTC. Translation gives CAWRGLGGARDYGYTF.

The rearrangement links TRBV2 to TRBJ1-4; D is ambiguous. The germline V and J ends were trimmed by 6 bases and 10 bases, with 9 bases remaining between them. Germline V CDR1 and CDR2: SNHLY, FYNNEI. The length of the CDR3 is 11 residues. The CDR3 loop is CASRLTRKLFF. The CDR3 region has the DNA TGTGCCAGCAGATTGACACGAAAACTGTTTTTT.

This clone is a singleton in its sample. This chain links TRBV28 with TRBJ1-2; no definite D call. The germline V gene encodes CDR1 MDHEN and CDR2 SYDVKM. CDR3 length: 13 amino acids. Deletions cut 6 bases from V and 5 bases from J, with 13 bases between. This CDR3 is CASRLGEIYGYTF. The CDR3 DNA is TGTGCCAGCAGACTGGGAGAAATTTATGGCTACACCTTC.

This clone appeared once. V gene TRBV5-1 combines with J gene TRBJ2-2; 7 bases match TRBD1. Looked up from germline, CDR1 is SGHRS and CDR2 is YFSETQ. CDR3 length equals 15 residues. V trimming: 4 bases; J trimming: 3 bases; junction bases outside the gene matches: 6. The CDR3 nucleotides are TGCGCCAGCAGCGACCGGACAGGCGACACCGGGGAGCTGTTTTTT. Amino acid sequence: CASSDRTGDTGELFF. The entire variable domain, with the rest obtained from reference TRBV5-1 and TRBJ2-2, is as follows: KAGVTQTPRYLIKTRGQQVTLSCSPISGHRSVSWYQQTPGQGLQFLFEYFSETQRNKGNFPGRFSGRQFSNSRSEMNVSTLELGDSALYLCASSDRTGDTGELFFGEGSRLTVL.

The genes are TRBV10-1 and TRBJ2-3, with D unclear. Germline V gene lookup returns CDR1 WNHNN and CDR2 SYGVQD (reference sequence). The V gene lost 4 bases and the J gene lost 3 bases, with 8 bases spanning the gap. The CDR3 sequence is 13 residues long. CDR3 protein: CASSVELTDTQYF. CDR3 coding DNA: TGCGCCAGCAGTGTCGAATTGACAGATACGCAGTATTTT.

This chain joins TRBV10-1 and TRBJ2-3; no definite D call. Germline CDR1 and CDR2: WNHNN and SYGVQD (reference sequence). V was trimmed by 7 bases and J by 5 bases, leaving 16 bases between them. The CDR3 covers 14 residues. Here the CDR3 DNA reads TGCGCCAGCATGTCCAGGTATAGAAGAGATACGCAGTATTTT. Residues: CASMSRYRRDTQYF.

The chain combines TRBV29-1 with TRBJ2-1; D is unclear. The CDR3 is 11 residues long. Trimming removed 4 bases at V and 1 base at J, with 2 bases between. Germline CDR1 reads SQVTM; CDR2 reads ANQGSEA. The CDR3: CSVASYNEQFF. In DNA form, the CDR3 reads TGCAGCGTTGCGTCCTACAATGAGCAGTTCTTC.